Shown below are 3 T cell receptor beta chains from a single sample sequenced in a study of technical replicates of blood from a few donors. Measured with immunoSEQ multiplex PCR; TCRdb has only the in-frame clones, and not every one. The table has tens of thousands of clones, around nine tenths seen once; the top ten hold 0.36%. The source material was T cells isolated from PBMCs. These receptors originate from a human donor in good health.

The CDR3 DNA reads TGTGCCAGCAGCTTAAGGGTGGGACTAAGCTCCTACGAGCAGTACTTC. Protein product: CASSLRVGLSSYEQYF. The chain couples TRBV7-9 to TRBJ2-7, with 7 positions matching TRBD2. V lost 2 bases and J lost 0; bases outside the gene matches: 7. Germline assignment: CDR1 SEHNR and CDR2 FQNEAQ (reference sequence). The CDR3 has 16 amino acids.

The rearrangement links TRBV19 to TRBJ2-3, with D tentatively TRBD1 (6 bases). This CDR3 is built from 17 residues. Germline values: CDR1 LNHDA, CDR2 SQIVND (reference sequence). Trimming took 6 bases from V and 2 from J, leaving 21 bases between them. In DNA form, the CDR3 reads TGTGCCAGTAGACCGCCGACAGGTCCTTTGCCCACAGATACGCAGTATTTT. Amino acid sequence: CASRPPTGPLPTDTQYF. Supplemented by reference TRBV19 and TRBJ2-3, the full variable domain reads DGGITQSPKYLFRKEGQNVTLSCEQNLNHDAMYWYRQDPGQGLRLIYYSQIVNDFQKGDIAEGYSVSREKKESFPLTVTSAQKNPTAFYLCASRPPTGPLPTDTQYFGPGTRLTVL.

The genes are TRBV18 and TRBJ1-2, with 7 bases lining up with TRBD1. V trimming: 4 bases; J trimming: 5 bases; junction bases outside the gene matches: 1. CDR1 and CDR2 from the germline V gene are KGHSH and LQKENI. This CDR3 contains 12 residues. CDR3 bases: TGTGCCAGCTCACTACAGGGGTATGGCTACACCTTC. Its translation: CASSLQGYGYTF.